The present T cell receptor (beta chain) was sequenced within a study of tumor-infiltrating lymphocytes in primary liver carcinoma. Notes on the study in general: Tumor top-250-clone fractions significantly exceeded those of blood (p = 0.039).

Priming with a constant-region primer yielded TCR beta cDNA from about 450 ng total RNA. Generation of the TCR beta libraries relied on three nested multiplex PCR rounds using slightly modified ARM-PCR. It was with TRBV1-TRBV30 forward primers and a C-beta reverse primer that the first two PCR rounds were run, at around 11 cycles each. TCRdb re-called the multiplex PCR reads with MiXCR, one entry per CDR3 protein. The sample carries roughly 120,000 distinct CDR3 sequences, 55% to 75% recorded once. Co-extracting RNA and DNA was done with roughly 17-32 mg of unsorted bulk tissue as input. Surgery removed the patients' primary liver carcinoma. This CDR3 region has 15 residues. Worth noting for this clonotype: The antigen is undetermined. At one end the junction does not follow the germline gene, possibly because of a read error.

The sequence derives from a woman aged 60-75 years with primary liver carcinoma and hepatitis B virus infection. The J gene is TRBJ1-1, the V gene TRBV12-3 or TRBV12-4, with a tentative D call TRBD1 (5 bases). The material sequenced was liver tumor tissue from sampling region 3. The subset: tumor region T3, left-lateral pole. The CDR3 sequence is CASSLSPGLEGKASF. CDR3 nucleotide sequence: TGTGCCAGCAGTTTATCCCCCGGGCTTGAGGGGAAAGCTTCCTTT.